The 22 T cell receptor beta chains below all came from one sample that was sequenced in a study of metastatic and nonmetastatic thyroid tumors. MiXCR was used by TCRdb to re-call the PCR reads. This table has 20,000 to 25,000 clones, roughly a fifth appearing once. No treatment of any kind had been given to any patient before thyroid surgery. The source material was blood. The source is a female donor with papillary thyroid cancer or a benign thyroid nodule (not recorded which). Some clones in this sample may be carry-over from other donors' samples.

This clone was seen a few times. The J gene is TRBJ1-1, the V gene TRBV2; D is undetermined. The CDR3 loop spans 13 amino acids. Germline V gene sequence: CDR1 SNHLY, CDR2 FYNNEI. The germline V and J ends were trimmed by 5 bases and 3 bases, with 10 bases remaining between them. The CDR3 region has the DNA TGTGCCAGCAGTCTTGACGTTTACACTGAAGCTTTCTTT. This translates into CASSLDVYTEAFF.

This clone was seen at least ten times. CDR3 coding DNA: TGCAGTGCGGAAGGAGTAACGGGGCGTAGCTCCTACGAGCAGTACTTC. This codes for CSAEGVTGRSSYEQYF. J is TRBJ2-7 and V is TRBV20-1; D may match TRBD1 or TRBD2 (5 bases each). The CDR3 runs to 16 residues. The V gene lost 6 bases and the J gene lost 0 bases, with 21 bases spanning the gap. Germline CDR1 and CDR2: DFQATT and SNEGSKA (reference sequence).

CDR3 nucleotide sequence: TGTGCCAGTAGTCCAACAGGGCTAGCCGGAAACACCATATATTTT. Its protein is CASSPTGLAGNTIYF. The chain links TRBV19 to TRBJ1-3, with a weak D call TRBD1 (6 bases). Between the trimmed V and J ends, which lost 5 bases and 4 bases, there was a span of 15 bases. Germline values: CDR1 LNHDA, CDR2 SQIVND (reference sequence). The CDR3 totals 15 residues.

This clone was seen ten or more times. The chain couples TRBV15 to TRBJ1-4, with D perhaps matching TRBD1 (6 bases). This CDR3 is built from 16 residues. V was trimmed by 4 bases and J by 4 bases, leaving 16 bases between them. Germline V gives CDR1 LNHNV, CDR2 YYDKDF (reference sequence). The CDR3 protein is CATSINRARGNEKLFF. The CDR3 DNA reads as TGTGCCACCAGCATTAACAGGGCCCGGGGTAATGAAAAACTGTTTTTT.

In nucleotides, the CDR3 is TGTGCCAGCAGTTACTCAGGTAGTGGGGCCAACGTCCTGACTTTC. Amino acids: CASSYSGSGANVLTF. The chain recombines TRBV6-2 or TRBV6-3 with TRBJ2-6; D call uncertain. Germline V gene sequence: CDR1 MNHEY, CDR2 SVGEGT. The germline V and J ends were trimmed by 0 bases and 3 bases, with 6 bases remaining between them. This CDR3 is 15 amino acids long.

This clone was counted between two and nine times. The chain links TRBV6-1 to TRBJ1-6; no firm D call. V lost 4 bases to trimming and J lost 6 bases, with 10 bases between them. Germline V gene data show CDR1 as MNHNS and CDR2 as SASEGT. CDR3 length: 14 amino acids. The CDR3 nucleotides read TGTGCCAGCAGTGGCAGGAGCTTTAATTCACCCCTCCACTTT. This codes for CASSGRSFNSPLHF.

This clone was seen many times. This CDR3 is also generated by other DNA sequences in the sample. This sequence joins TRBV27 and TRBJ2-1, with D tentatively TRBD2 (5 bases). Trimming left V 5 bases short and J 8 bases short, with 13 bases between. The CDR3 spans 13 residues. Per the germline V gene, CDR1 is MNHEY and CDR2 is SMNVEV (reference sequence). The CDR3 DNA reads as TGTGCCAGCAGTCGAGGACTGGAGTATGAGCAGTTCTTC. This encodes CASSRGLEYEQFF.

This clone has ten or more counts. The chain links TRBV2 to TRBJ1-1; D is unclear. Germline values: CDR1 SNHLY, CDR2 FYNNEI. The V end was cut by 6 bases, the J end by 1 base, with 3 bases between. This CDR3 spans 11 amino acids. The CDR3 DNA sequence: TGTGCCAGCAGCCAGAACACTGAAGCTTTCTTT. The encoded protein is CASSQNTEAFF.

By share, this clone ranks as medium-sized. Other DNA sequences in the same sample also yield this CDR3. The CDR3 sequence: CASRSSSYEQYF. In nucleotides, the CDR3 is TGTGCCAGCAGGTCCAGCTCCTACGAGCAGTACTTC. The gene calls are TRBV28 and TRBJ2-7, with D hard to call. V lost 6 bases and J 0 bases, leaving 6 bases between the germline ends. The CDR3 contains 12 residues. Per the germline V gene, CDR1 is MDHEN and CDR2 is SYDVKM.

With respect to this clone: It is likely a read error, because the conserved phenylalanine at the end of the CDR3 is missing. The chain carries TRBV9 and TRBJ2-1; tentatively, D is TRBD1 (5 bases). V lost 4 bases and J 2 bases, leaving 16 bases between the germline ends. The CDR3 runs to 16 residues. Germline CDR1 is SGDLS and CDR2 is YYNGEE. CDR3 amino acids: CASSSRTGPTYNEQFL. CDR3 DNA sequence: TGTGCCAGCAGCTCCCGAACAGGACCGACCTACAATGAGCAGTTCCTC.

At least ten counts were recorded for this clone. The rearrangement joins TRBV27 to TRBJ1-1; possible D gene TRBD1, 6 bases. Between the trimmed V and J ends, which lost 5 bases and 5 bases, there was a span of 18 bases. Germline CDR1 reads MNHEY; CDR2 reads SMNVEV (reference sequence). The CDR3 sequence is 15 residues long. The CDR3 DNA follows: TGTGCCAGCAGTCCATCGACAGGAGGTGGGACTGAAGCTTTCTTT. Its protein product is CASSPSTGGGTEAFF.

This clone was seen a few times. A read error is possible here, since a much larger clone lies one base away. The chain joins TRBV29-1 to TRBJ1-1; possibly TRBD1 for D (5 bases). The CDR3 sequence is 12 residues long. Germline CDR1 SQVTM, CDR2 ANQGSEA. V lost 4 bases to trimming and J lost 5 bases, with 11 bases between them. The CDR3 region has the DNA TGCAGCGTTGCAGGGTCACAAACTGAAGCTTTCTTT. Translating gives CSVAGSQTEAFF. Based on the CDR3 plus reference TRBV29-1 and TRBJ1-1, the full variable domain is SAVISQKPSRDICQRGTSLTIQCQVDSQVTMMFWYRQQPGQSLTLIATANQGSEATYESGFVIDKFPISRPNLTFSTLTVSNMSPEDSSIYLCSVAGSQTEAFFGQGTRLTVV.

The sample holds many counts of this clone. The chain couples TRBV25-1 to TRBJ2-1; weak D call: TRBD2 (6 bases). This CDR3 region has 14 residues. Germline values: CDR1 MGHDK, CDR2 SYGVNS. V shed 8 bases and J shed 7 bases, with 18 bases lying between them. CDR3 in amino acids: CASGGGAGRNEQFF. CDR3 coding DNA: TGTGCCAGCGGTGGTGGGGCGGGAAGGAATGAGCAGTTCTTC.

This clone appeared many times. The J gene is TRBJ2-5, the V gene TRBV30, with 10 positions matching TRBD1. J lost 5 bases, V lost 0 bases, and 9 bases had no gene match. The CDR3 spans 16 residues. Germline V CDR1 and CDR2: GTSNPN, SVGIG (reference sequence). The CDR3 DNA is TGTGCCTGGAGTGTATTCGGGGACAGGGGTGGGGAGACCCAGTACTTC. Amino acid sequence: CAWSVFGDRGGETQYF.

This clone was counted at least ten times. This may come from a read error, since a much larger clone is one base off. The same CDR3 can be traced to other DNA sequences in this sample. The chain is built from TRBV6-1 and TRBJ2-1, with TRBD1 matching 7 bases. Germline-derived CDR1 and CDR2 are MNHNS and SASEGT. CDR3 length equals 14 residues. The CDR3 here is CASKPGQPSGEQLF. CDR3 nucleotide sequence: TGTGCCAGCAAACCGGGACAGCCCTCGGGTGAGCAGCTCTTC.

In this sample, this clone is medium-sized. Other DNA sequences within the sample encode an identical CDR3. The chain recombines TRBV27 with TRBJ2-3; D uncertain. Germline V CDR1 and CDR2: MNHEY, SMNVEV (reference sequence). V dropped 3 bases and J dropped 2 bases, with 3 bases sitting between them. This CDR3 comprises 12 residues. The CDR3 region has the DNA TGTGCCAGCAGTTTCGACACAGATACGCAGTATTTT. Amino acid sequence: CASSFDTDTQYF.

By sample fraction, this clone is hyperexpanded. The chain recombines TRBV6-2 or TRBV6-3 with TRBJ2-7; the match to TRBD1 covers 8 bases. CDR1 is MNHEY and CDR2 is SVGEGT in the germline V gene. The CDR3 has 15 amino acids. Losses at the gene ends were 6 bases for V and 1 base for J; bases not matched to a gene: 8. CDR3 in amino acids: CASRGLGQVSYEQYF. The CDR3 nucleotides read TGTGCCAGCAGGGGACTGGGACAGGTTTCCTACGAGCAGTACTTC.

This clone came up many times. The chain links TRBV5-1 to TRBJ1-2; 7 nucleotides match TRBD1. Germline V CDR1 and CDR2: SGHRS, YFSETQ. The CDR3 length is 14 residues. J lost 1 base, V lost 0 bases, and 0 bases had no gene match. The CDR3 coding sequence is TGCGCCAGCAGCTTGGGGGACAGTAACTATGGCTACACCTTC. The encoded protein is CASSLGDSNYGYTF.

In this sample, this clone turned up many times. The chain is built from TRBV27 and TRBJ2-3; perhaps TRBD2 as D (6 bases). V lost 2 bases, J lost 5 bases, and 14 bases lay in between. CDR3 length equals 15 residues. CDR1 and CDR2 (germline): MNHEY, SMNVEV (reference sequence). CDR3 in amino acids: CASSLAGTAGDTQYF. The CDR3 region has the DNA TGTGCCAGCAGTTTAGCGGGAACGGCAGGAGATACGCAGTATTTT.

This clone occurred many times. The chain links TRBV24-1 to TRBJ2-3; 7 bases fit TRBD2. This CDR3 comprises 17 residues. From germline, CDR1 is KGHDR and CDR2 SFDVKD. The J segment lost 2 bases and the V segment lost 7 bases, leaving 14 bases of the junction unmatched. CDR3 in DNA: TGTGCCACCAGGAGTAGCGGGTCAGACCGATACACAGATACGCAGTATTTT. Its translation: CATRSSGSDRYTDTQYF.

This clone was seen ten or more times. This sequence joins TRBV3-1 and TRBJ2-3; no firm D call. The germline gives CDR1 LGHDT, CDR2 YNNKEL (reference sequence). V lost 0 bases to trimming and J lost 4 bases, with 14 bases between them. This CDR3 spans 16 amino acids. In nucleotides, the CDR3 is TGTGCCAGCAGCCAAGACAATTTACTTTTTGCAGATACGCAGTATTTT. This translates into CASSQDNLLFADTQYF.

The chain uses TRBV11-3 and TRBJ2-2, with 7 bases fitting TRBD2. Per germline, CDR1 SGHNT and CDR2 YENEEA. With 4 bases clipped from V and 5 bases from J, the junction kept 4 bases outside the gene matches. The length of the CDR3 is 14 residues. The CDR3 loop is CASSSGGTTGELFF. The CDR3 DNA is TGTGCCAGCAGCTCCGGGGGGACGACCGGGGAGCTGTTTTTT.